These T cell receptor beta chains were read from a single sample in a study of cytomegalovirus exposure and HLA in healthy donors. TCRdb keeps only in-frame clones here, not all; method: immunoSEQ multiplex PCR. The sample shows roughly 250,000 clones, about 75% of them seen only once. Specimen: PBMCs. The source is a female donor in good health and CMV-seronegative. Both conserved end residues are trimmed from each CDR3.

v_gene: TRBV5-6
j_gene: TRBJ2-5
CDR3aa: ASSKRYQETQY

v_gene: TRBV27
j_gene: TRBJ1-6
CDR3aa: ASSSARDSPLH

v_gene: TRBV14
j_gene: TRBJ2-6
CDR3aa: ASSQPRAGTAHSGANVLT

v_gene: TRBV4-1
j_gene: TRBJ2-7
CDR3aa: ASSQEGSADAYEQY

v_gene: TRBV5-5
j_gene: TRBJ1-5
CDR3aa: ASSLAPREPQH

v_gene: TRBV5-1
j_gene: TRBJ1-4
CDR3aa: ASSLDGPKGELF

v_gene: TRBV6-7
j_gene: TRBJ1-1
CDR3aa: ASSQNGQLNTEAF

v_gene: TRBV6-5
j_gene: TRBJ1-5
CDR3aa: ASRDRSNQPQH

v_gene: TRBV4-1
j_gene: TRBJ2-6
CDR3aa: ASSQGHSSGANVLT

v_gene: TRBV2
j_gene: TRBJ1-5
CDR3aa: ASSDQGGPYSNQPQH

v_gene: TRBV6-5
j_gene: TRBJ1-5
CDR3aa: ASSPSGGSNQPQH

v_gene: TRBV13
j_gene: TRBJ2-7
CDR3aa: ASSLGPGTQGNYEQY

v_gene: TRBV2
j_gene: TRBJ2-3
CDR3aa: ASSGLGAGTDTQY

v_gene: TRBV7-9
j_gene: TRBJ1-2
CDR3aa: ASSLVGGNYGYT

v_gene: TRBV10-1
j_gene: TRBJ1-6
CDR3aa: ASSDSANSPLH

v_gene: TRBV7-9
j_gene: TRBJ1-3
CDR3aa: ASSDSSSGNTIY

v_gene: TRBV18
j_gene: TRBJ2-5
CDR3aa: ASSRTGQGTQY

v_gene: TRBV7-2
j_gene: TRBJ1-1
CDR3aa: ASSLKIVTGGNTEAF

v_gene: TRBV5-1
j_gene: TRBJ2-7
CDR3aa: ASSLVQGGFYEQY

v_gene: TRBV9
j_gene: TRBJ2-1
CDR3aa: ASSVSSASYNEQF

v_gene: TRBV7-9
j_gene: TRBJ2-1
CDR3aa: ASSSRGPTGSYNEQF

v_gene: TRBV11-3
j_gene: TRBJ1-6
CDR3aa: ASSLWVEGSPLH

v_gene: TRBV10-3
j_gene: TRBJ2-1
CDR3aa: AITRRVLEDRANEQF

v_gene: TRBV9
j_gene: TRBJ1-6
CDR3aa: ASSAEGAGSPLH

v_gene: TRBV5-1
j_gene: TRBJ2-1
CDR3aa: ASSLDNEQF

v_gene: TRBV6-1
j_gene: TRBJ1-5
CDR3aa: ASSDVYSNQPQH

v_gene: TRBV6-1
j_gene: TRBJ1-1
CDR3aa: ASSEGYRNTEAF

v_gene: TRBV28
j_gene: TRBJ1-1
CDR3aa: ASRRDTVNTEAF

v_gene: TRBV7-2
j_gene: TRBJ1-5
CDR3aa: ASSLEESSNQPQH

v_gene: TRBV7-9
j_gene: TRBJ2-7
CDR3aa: ASSISGRPSYEQY

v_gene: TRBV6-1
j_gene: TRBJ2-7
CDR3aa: ASRLAVGGYEQY

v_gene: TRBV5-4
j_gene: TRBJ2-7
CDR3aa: ASSRDSGSDYEQY

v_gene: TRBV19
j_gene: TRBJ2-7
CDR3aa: ASGPRRGNYEQY

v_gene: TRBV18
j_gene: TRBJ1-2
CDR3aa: ASSASEGVGGYT

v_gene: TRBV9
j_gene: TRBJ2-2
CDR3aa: ASSVVGLTGIGELF

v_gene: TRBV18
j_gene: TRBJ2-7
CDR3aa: ASQTGLSYEQY

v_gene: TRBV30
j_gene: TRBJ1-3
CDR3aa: ACRTRGFSGNTIY

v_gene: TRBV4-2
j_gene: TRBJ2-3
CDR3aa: ASSLNSGSTDTQY

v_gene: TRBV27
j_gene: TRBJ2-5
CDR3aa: ASSPKSGGARGTQY

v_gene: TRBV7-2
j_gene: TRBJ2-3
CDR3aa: ASSYRFSGRVTDTQY

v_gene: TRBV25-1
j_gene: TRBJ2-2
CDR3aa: ASSETQGNTGELF

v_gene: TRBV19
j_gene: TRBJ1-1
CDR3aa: ASRLTVVNTEAF

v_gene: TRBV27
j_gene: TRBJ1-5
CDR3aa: ASTPGHPNQPQH

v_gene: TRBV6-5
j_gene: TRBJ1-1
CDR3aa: ASSSRGLPLEAF

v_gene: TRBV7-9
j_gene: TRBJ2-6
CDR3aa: ASSQGLAWANVLT

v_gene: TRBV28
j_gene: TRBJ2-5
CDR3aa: ASSLQGASRETQY

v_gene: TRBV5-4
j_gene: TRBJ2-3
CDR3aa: ASSSTGEADTQY

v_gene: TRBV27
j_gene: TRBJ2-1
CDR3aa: ASMVTSGLYNEQF

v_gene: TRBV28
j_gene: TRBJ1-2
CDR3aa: ATAGQERTNYGYT

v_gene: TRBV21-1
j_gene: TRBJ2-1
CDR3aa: ASSKGQGDNEQF

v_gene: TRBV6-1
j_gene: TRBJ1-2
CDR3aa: ASSFTGMIDGYT

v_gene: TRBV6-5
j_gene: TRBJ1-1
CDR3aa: ASSYSRRTEAF

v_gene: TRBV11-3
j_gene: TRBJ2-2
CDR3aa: ASSFRGNTGELF

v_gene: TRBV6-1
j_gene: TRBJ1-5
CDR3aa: ATSRAGDSNQPQH

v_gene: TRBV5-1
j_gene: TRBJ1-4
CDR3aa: ASSLFRGANEKLF

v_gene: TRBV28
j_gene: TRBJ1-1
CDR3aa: VVTEAF

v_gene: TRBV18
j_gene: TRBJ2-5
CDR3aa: ASSQTGPGETQY